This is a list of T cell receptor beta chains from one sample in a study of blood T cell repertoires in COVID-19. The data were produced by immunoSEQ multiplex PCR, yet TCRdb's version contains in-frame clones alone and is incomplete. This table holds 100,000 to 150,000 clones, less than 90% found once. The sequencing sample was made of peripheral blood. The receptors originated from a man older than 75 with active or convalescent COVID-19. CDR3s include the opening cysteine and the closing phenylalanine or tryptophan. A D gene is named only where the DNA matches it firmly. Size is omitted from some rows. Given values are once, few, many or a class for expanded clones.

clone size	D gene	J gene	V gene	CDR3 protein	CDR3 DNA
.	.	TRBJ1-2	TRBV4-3	CASSQHPGQGGYTF	TGCGCCAGCAGCCAACACCCGGGACAAGGGGGCTACACCTTC
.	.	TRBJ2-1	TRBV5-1	CASSYGSSYNEQFF	TGCGCCAGCAGCTACGGTAGCTCCTACAATGAGCAGTTCTTC
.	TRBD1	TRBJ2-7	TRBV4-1	CASSQDLPRDRGYEQYF	TGCGCCAGCAGCCAAGATCTCCCCCGGGACAGGGGGTACGAGCAGTACTTC
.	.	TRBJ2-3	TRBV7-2	CASSPPPGSTDTQYF	TGTGCCAGCAGCCCCCCTCCGGGTAGCACAGATACGCAGTATTTT
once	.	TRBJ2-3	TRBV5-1	CASSLEAGSLTDTQYF	TGCGCCAGCAGCTTGGAAGCGGGCTCCCTCACAGATACGCAGTATTTT
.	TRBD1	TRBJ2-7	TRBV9	CASSVEGGQGSYEQYF	TGTGCCAGCAGCGTAGAGGGGGGACAGGGCTCCTACGAGCAGTACTTC
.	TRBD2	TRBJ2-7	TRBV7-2	CASSLDGTSRTYEQYF	TGTGCCAGCAGCTTAGACGGGACTAGTAGGACCTACGAGCAGTACTTC
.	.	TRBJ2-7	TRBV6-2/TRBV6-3	CASSRPVKREQYF	TGTGCCAGCAGCCGCCCCGTCAAGCGCGAGCAGTACTTC
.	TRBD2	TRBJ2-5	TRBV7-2	CASSRTREETQYF	TGTGCCAGCAGCCGGACTAGGGAAGAGACCCAGTACTTC
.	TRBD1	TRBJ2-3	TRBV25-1	CASSGQGTPDTQYF	TGTGCCAGCAGTGGACAGGGGACCCCAGATACGCAGTATTTT
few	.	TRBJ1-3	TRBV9	CASSANRAGNTIYF	TGTGCCAGCAGCGCTAACAGGGCTGGAAACACCATATATTTT
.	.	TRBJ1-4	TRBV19	CAKLMGNEVPLFF	TGTGCCAAATTAATGGGTAACGAGGTTCCCCTGTTTTTT
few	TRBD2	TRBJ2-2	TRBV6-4	CASSRSSGRNTGELFF	TGTGCCAGCAGCCGATCTAGCGGTCGAAACACCGGGGAGCTGTTTTTT
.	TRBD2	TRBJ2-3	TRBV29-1	CSVPRNPGTSGRRDTQYF	TGCAGCGTCCCTAGAAATCCCGGGACTAGCGGGAGGAGAGATACGCAGTATTTT
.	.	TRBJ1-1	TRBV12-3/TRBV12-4	CASSSGGHTEAFF	TGTGCCAGCAGTTCCGGGGGGCACACTGAAGCTTTCTTT
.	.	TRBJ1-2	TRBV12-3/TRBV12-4	CASRPTGRDGYTF	TGTGCCAGCAGACCAACAGGGAGGGATGGCTACACCTTC